The clone carrying this TCR beta chain has just one count. These data come from a study of control samples from healthy donors and cancer patients. Trimming removed 4 bases from V and 0 bases from J; junction bases left unmatched: 6. The CDR3 length is 17 residues. The germline V gene encodes CDR1 LGHDT and CDR2 YNNKEL (reference sequence). Measured with immunoSEQ multiplex PCR; TCRdb has only the in-frame clones, and not every one. The sample contains about 94,000 clones, over 75% of which appear only once. J is TRBJ2-7 and V is TRBV3-1 (or the pseudogene TRBV3-2), with 13 positions matching TRBD2. Source material: blood. This sequence was found in a woman aged 18-35 years in good health. The CDR3 DNA reads as TGTGCCAGCAGCCTCGGACTAGCGGGGGCTAACTCCTACGAGCAGTACTTC. Protein product: CASSLGLAGANSYEQYF.